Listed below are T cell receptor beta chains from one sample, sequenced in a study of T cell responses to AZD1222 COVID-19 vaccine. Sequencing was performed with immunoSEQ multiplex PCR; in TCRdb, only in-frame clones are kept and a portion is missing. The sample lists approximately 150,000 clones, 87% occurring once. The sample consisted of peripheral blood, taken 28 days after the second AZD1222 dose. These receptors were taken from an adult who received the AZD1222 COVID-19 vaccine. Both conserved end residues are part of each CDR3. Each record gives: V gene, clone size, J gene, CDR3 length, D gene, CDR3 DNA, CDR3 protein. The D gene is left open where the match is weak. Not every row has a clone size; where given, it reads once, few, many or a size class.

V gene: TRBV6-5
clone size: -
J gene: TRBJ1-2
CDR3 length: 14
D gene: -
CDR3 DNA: TGTGCCAGCAGACTCAGGGACGGACTCTATGGCTACACCTTC
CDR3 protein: CASRLRDGLYGYTF

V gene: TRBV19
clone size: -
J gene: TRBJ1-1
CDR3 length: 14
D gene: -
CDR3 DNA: TGTGCCAGTAAGGTTATAGAGATGGACACTGAAGCTTTCTTT
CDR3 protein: CASKVIEMDTEAFF

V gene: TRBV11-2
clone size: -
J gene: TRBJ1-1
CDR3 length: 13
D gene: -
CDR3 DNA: TGTGCCAGCAGCCTTCAGTATCAAAGGGGAGCTTTCTTT
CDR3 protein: CASSLQYQRGAFF

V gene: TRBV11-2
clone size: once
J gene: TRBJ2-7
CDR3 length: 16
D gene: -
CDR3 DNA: TGTGCCAGCAGCCCGGGGTGGGGTCCTATGGGGGACGAGCAGTACTTC
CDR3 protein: CASSPGWGPMGDEQYF

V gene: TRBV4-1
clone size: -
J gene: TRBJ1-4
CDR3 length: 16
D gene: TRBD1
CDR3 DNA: TGCGCCAGCAGCCAGTACCGGGACAGAAGTAATGAAAAACTGTTTTTT
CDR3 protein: CASSQYRDRSNEKLFF

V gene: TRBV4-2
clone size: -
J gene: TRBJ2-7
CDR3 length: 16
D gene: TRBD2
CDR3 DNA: TGTGCCAGCAGCCTACATATCGGGGGGGCCTTGGACGAGCAGTACTTC
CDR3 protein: CASSLHIGGALDEQYF

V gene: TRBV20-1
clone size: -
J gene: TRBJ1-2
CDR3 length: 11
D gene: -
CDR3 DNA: TGCAGTGTTCAAAGCCCAGGAGGCTACACCTTC
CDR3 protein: CSVQSPGGYTF

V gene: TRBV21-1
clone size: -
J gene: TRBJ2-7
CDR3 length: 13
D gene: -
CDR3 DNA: TGTGCCAGCAGCCCGACGCGACGGAACGAGCAGTACTTC
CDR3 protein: CASSPTRRNEQYF

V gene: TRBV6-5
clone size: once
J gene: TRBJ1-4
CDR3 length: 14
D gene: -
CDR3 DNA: TGTGCCAGCAGGTACAGGGCAACTAATGAAAAACTGTTTTTT
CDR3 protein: CASRYRATNEKLFF

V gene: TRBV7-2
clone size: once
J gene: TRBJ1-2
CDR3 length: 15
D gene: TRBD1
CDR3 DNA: TGTGCCAGCAGCTTAGGACAGGGCAGAAACTATGGCTACACCTTC
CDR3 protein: CASSLGQGRNYGYTF

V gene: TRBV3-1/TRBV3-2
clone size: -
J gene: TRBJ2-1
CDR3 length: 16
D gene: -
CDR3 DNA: TGTGCCAGCAGCCAAGGAAGGGGAGTGGCCTACAATGAGCAGTTCTTC
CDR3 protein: CASSQGRGVAYNEQFF

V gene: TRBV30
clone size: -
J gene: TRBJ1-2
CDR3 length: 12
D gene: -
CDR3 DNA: TGTGCCTGGAGCCCGCTGGCGGTGGGCTACACCTTC
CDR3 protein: CAWSPLAVGYTF

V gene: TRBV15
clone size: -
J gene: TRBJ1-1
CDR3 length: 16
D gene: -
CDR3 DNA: TGTGCCACCAGCAGAGAGGTGGGGGCCACGAACACTGAAGCTTTCTTT
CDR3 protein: CATSREVGATNTEAFF

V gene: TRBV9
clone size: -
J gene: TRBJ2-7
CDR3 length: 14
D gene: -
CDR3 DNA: TGTGCCAGCAGCGTCATGTCAGGGAGCTACGAGCAGTACTTC
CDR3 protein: CASSVMSGSYEQYF

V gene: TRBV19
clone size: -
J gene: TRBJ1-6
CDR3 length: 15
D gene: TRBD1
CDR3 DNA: TGTGCCAGTAGTATATCACAGGGGTATAATTCACCCCTCCACTTT
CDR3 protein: CASSISQGYNSPLHF

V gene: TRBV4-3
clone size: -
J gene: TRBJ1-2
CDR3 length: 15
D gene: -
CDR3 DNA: TGCGCCAGCAGCCAAGAGACAGGCTTTAACTATGGCTACACCTTC
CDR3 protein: CASSQETGFNYGYTF

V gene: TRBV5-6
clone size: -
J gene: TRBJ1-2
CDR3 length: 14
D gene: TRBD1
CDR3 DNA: TGTGCCAGCAGCTTGGACAGGGGGTGGGATGGCTACACCTTC
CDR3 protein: CASSLDRGWDGYTF

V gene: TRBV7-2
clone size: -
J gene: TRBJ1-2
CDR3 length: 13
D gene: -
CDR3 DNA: TGTGCCAGCAGCCCGAAGAGGGAGTATGGCTACACCTTC
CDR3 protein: CASSPKREYGYTF

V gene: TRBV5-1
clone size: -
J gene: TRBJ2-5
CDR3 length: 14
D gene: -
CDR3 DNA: TGCGCCAGCAGCTCGGGACGGACCCAAGAGACCCAGTACTTC
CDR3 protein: CASSSGRTQETQYF

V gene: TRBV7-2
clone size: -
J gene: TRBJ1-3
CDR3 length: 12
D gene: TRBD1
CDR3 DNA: TGTGCCAGCGACAGGGGTGGAAACACCATATATTTT
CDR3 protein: CASDRGGNTIYF

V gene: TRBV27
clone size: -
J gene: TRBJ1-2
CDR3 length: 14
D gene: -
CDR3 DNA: TGTGCCAGCAGCCAAGTAGGGGGGGCTGGTGGCTACACCTTC
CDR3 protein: CASSQVGGAGGYTF

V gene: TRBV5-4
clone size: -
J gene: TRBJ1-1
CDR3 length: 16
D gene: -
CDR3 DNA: TGTGCCAGCAGCTTGAATCCACAGGCAGGGAACACTGAAGCTTTCTTT
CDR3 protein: CASSLNPQAGNTEAFF

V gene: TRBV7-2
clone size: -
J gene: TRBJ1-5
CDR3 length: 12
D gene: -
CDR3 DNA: TGTGCCAGCAGCTTAGGGGGACAGCCCCAGCATTTT
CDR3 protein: CASSLGGQPQHF

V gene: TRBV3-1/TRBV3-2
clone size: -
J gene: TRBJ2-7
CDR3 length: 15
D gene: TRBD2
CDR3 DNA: TGTGCCAGCAGCCGGGGCCGGGGGGGTACCTACGAGCAGTACTTC
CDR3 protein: CASSRGRGGTYEQYF

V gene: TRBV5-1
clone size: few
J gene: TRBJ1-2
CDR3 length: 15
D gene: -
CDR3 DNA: TGCGCCAGCAGCTTGTTGGGGGGCGGAAACTATGGCTACACCTTC
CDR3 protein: CASSLLGGGNYGYTF

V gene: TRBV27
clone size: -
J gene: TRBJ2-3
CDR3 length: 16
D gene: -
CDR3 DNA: TGTGCCACCCAACTCGACAGGACCTTCGCCACAGATACGCAGTATTTT
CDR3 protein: CATQLDRTFATDTQYF

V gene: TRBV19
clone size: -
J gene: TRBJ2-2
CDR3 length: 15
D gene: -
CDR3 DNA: TGTGCCAGTAGTATAGATCTGGGGACCACCGGGGAGCTGTTTTTT
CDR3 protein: CASSIDLGTTGELFF

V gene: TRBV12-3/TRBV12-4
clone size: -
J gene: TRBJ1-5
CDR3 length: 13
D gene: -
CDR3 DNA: TGTGCCAGCAGTTGGGGGGGTAACCAGCCCCAGCATTTT
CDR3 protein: CASSWGGNQPQHF

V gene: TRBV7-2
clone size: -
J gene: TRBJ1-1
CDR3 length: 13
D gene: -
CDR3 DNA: TGTGCCAGCAGCTTAGTATCGGGGATGATAGCTTTCTTT
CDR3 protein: CASSLVSGMIAFF

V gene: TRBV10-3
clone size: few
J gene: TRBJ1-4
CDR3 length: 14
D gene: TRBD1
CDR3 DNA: TGTGCCATCAGTCCGGGACAGGGGAGTGAAAAACTGTTTTTT
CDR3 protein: CAISPGQGSEKLFF

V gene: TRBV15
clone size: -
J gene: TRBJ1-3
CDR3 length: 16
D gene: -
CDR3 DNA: TGTGCCACCAGCAGAGATCTACTAGACTCTGGAAACACCATATATTTT
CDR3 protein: CATSRDLLDSGNTIYF

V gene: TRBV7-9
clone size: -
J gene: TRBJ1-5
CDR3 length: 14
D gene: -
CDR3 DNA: TGTGCCAGCAGCTTAGTTGGTGCAGGTCAGCCCCAGCATTTT
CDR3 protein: CASSLVGAGQPQHF

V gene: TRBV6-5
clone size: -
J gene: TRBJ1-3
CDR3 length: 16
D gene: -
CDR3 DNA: TGTGCCAGCAGTTACTCGATATACCGGTCCGGAAACACCATATATTTT
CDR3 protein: CASSYSIYRSGNTIYF

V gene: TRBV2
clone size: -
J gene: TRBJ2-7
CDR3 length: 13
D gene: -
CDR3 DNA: TGTGCCAGCAGTGGTGGGGGCGGGTACGAGCAGTACTTC
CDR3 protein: CASSGGGGYEQYF

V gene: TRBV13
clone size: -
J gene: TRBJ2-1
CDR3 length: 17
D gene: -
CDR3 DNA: TGTGCCAGCAGCTTAGAGGTCGCGTACATGACCACCAATGAGCAGTTCTTC
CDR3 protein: CASSLEVAYMTTNEQFF

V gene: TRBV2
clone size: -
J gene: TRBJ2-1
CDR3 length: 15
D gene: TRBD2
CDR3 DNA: TGTGCCAGCAGTGAAGGACTAGCAGACTACAATGAGCAGTTCTTC
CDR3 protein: CASSEGLADYNEQFF

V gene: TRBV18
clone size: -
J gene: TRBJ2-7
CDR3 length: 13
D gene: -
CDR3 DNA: TGTGCCAGCTCACACGGGTACAGCTACGAGCAGTACTTC
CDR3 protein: CASSHGYSYEQYF

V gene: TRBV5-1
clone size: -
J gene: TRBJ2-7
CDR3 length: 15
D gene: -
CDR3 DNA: TGCGCCAGCAGCACTCGGACACCTTTCTCAGAGGAGCAGTACTTC
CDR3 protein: CASSTRTPFSEEQYF

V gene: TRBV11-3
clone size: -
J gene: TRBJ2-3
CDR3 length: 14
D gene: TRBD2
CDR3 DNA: TGTGCCAGCAGCCGAAGTACTAGCGCAGATACGCAGTATTTT
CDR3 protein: CASSRSTSADTQYF

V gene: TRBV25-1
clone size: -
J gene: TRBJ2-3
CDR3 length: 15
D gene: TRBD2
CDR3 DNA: TGTGCCAGCAGTGACTCAAGCGGGGGGTGGGGTACGCAGTATTTT
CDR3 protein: CASSDSSGGWGTQYF

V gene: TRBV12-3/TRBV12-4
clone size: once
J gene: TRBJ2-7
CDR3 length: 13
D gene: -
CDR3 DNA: TGTGCCAGCAGTGCTACGCGCTCCTACGAGCAGTACTTC
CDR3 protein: CASSATRSYEQYF

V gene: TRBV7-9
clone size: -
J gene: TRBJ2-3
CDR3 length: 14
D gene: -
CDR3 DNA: TGTGCCAGCAGCTTACATCAGCCCACAGATACGCAGTATTTT
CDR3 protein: CASSLHQPTDTQYF

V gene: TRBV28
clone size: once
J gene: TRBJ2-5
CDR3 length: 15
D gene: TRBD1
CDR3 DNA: TGTGCCAGCAGTTCACGAGACAGGGGACAAGAGACCCAGTACTTC
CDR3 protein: CASSSRDRGQETQYF

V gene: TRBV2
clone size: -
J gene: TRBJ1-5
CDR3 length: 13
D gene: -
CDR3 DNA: TGTGCCAGCAGTGGAAGGGGGGGTCAGCCCCAGCATTTT
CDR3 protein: CASSGRGGQPQHF

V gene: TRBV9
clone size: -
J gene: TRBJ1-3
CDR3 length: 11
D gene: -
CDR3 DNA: TGTGCCAGCAGCCAGGAGGACACCATATATTTT
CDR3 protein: CASSQEDTIYF

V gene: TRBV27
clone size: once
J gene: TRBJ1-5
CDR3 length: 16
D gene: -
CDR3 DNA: TGTGCCAGCAGTTTGAGGGGGACATATAGCAATCAGCCCCAGCATTTT
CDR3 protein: CASSLRGTYSNQPQHF

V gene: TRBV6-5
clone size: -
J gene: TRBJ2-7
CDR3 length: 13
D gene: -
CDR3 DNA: TGTGCCAGCAGTTACTCTAAAGGCTACGAGCAGTACTTC
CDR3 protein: CASSYSKGYEQYF

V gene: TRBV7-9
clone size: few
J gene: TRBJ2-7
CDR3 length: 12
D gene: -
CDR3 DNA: TGTGCCAGCAGCACCCGTCCGGACGAGCAGTACTTC
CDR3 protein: CASSTRPDEQYF